This T cell receptor (beta chain) was recorded in a study of CD8 T cells in ankylosing spondylitis. Study results and caveats: There was a TCR beta motif, made of several highly homologous variants, that appeared characteristic of ankylosing spondylitis blood.

A note on this clonotype: Its matching antigen is unknown.

Preparation of TCR beta libraries was done by quantitative 5'-RACE with molecular barcodes. TCRdb re-derived calls from the 5' RACE reads in MiXCR, one entry per CDR3 protein. The sample carries about 440,000 distinct CDR3 sequences, 17% recorded once. Sequenced sample: blood, either unsorted or a sorted T cell fraction (not recorded which). The origin of this receptor is a male donor with ankylosing spondylitis.

In DNA form, the CDR3 reads TGTGCCAGCAGCTTAGGTTTGCGGACTAGCAATCAGCCCCAGCATTTT. Its translation: CASSLGLRTSNQPQHF. The chain combines TRBV7-3 with TRBJ1-5; D unresolved. The CDR3 has 16 residues. V was pared by 2 bases and J by 0 bases, with 11 bases between. In germline, CDR1 is SGHTA, CDR2 FQGTGA.